This TCR delta chain stems from a study of Vδ1+ human thymocytes. General study results and limits: Donors shared many TRG clonotypes but few TRD clonotypes. Bulk repertoire data may be misinterpreted because of unexpected Vdelta2 sequences. Highly polyclonal TRG and TRD repertoires with Gaussian CDR3 length distributions appeared in thymus.

V gave up 4 bases and J gave up 1 base, with 22 bases separating them. Germline CDR1 is TSWWSYY and CDR2 is QGS. CDR3 size: 18 residues. This clone appeared a single time. The target antigen is unknown. Between about 97% and 99.6% of sorted thymocytes were Vdelta1+. The template was reverse-transcribed extracted RNA. Multiplex PCR used pooled V-gene forward primers and a constant-region reverse primer to amplify CDR3s. TCRdb fed the multiplex PCR reads to CATT. This repertoire shows 23,000 or so delta-chain clones, under 8% found once; its top ten account for approximately 1%. The sample was Vdelta1+ gamma-delta thymocytes from the thymus. Specified subset: FACS-sorted CD3+ TCRalphabeta- TCRVdelta1+ TCRVdelta2- thymocytes. The rearrangement uses TRDV1 and TRDJ1; D gene uncertain. The J gene, not given by TCRdb, was assigned here from a germline match of the nucleotide sequence. The clonotype originates from a girl under two years old who had congenital heart surgery. CDR3 in amino acids: CALGVAPRGYVPTDKLIF. CDR3 sequence (DNA): TGTGCTCTTGGGGTCGCTCCTCGCGGGTACGTGCCCACCGATAAACTCATCTTT.